These 14 T cell receptor beta chains came from one sample sequenced in a study of blood T cell repertoires in COVID-19. Clones were read by immunoSEQ multiplex PCR, and TCRdb kept only the in-frame ones, dropping some. The table has 150,000 or so clones, 88% seen once. The sample taken for sequencing was peripheral blood. The receptors shown here come from a human donor in a cohort sampled during active COVID-19.

The chain carries TRBV7-9 and TRBJ2-1; 8 nucleotides line up with TRBD2. J gave up 3 bases and V 8 bases, and 6 bases lay outside the gene matches. The CDR3 loop spans 14 amino acids. Per the germline V gene, CDR1 is SEHNR and CDR2 is FQNEAQ (reference sequence). CDR3 amino acids: CASSAGAGYNEQFF. The CDR3, as DNA: TGTGCCAGCTCAGCGGGAGCAGGCTACAATGAGCAGTTCTTC.

The chain combines TRBV18 with TRBJ2-7, with 14 bases matching TRBD2. Trimming at V came to 4 bases and at J to 2 bases, leaving 7 bases not matched to a gene. Germline CDR1 and CDR2: KGHSH and LQKENI. This CDR3 comprises 17 residues. DNA of the CDR3: TGTGCCAGCTCACTTGGGACTAGCGGGAGTGATCCCTACGAGCAGTACTTC. Translated, it gives CASSLGTSGSDPYEQYF.

J is TRBJ1-4 and V is TRBV3-1 (or the pseudogene TRBV3-2), with D perhaps TRBD1 (5 bases). Germline-derived CDR1 and CDR2 are LGHDT and YNNKEL (reference sequence). The length of the CDR3 is 17 residues. The ends were cut back, 8 bases at V and 0 bases at J, with 19 bases in the middle. For the CDR3, the DNA is TGTGCCAGCCGCCCCGGGGGGGGGATCTCAACTAATGAAAAACTGTTTTTT. Amino acids: CASRPGGGISTNEKLFF.

V gene TRBV4-2 combines with J gene TRBJ2-3; weak D call: TRBD2 (5 bases). Germline CDR1 LGHNA, CDR2 YNFKEQ. Trimming left V 1 base short and J 2 bases short, with 10 bases between. There are 15 residues in the CDR3. Here the CDR3 DNA reads TGTGCCAGCAGCCAAGGAGTGGGAGACACAGATACGCAGTATTTT. It codes for CASSQGVGDTDTQYF.

The J gene is TRBJ1-4, the V gene TRBV10-2; 8 bases are a match to TRBD1. CDR1 and CDR2 from the germline V gene are WSHSY and SAAADI. The CDR3 runs 17 residues. After removal of 5 bases from V and 3 bases from J, the junction contained 11 bases not matched to a gene. The CDR3 DNA follows: TGCGCCAGCAGTTTCGGACAGGGTCCTCCTGCTAATGAAAAACTGTTTTTT. It translates to CASSFGQGPPANEKLFF.

The V gene is TRBV4-3, the J gene TRBJ1-4; no clear D. Deletions cut 0 bases from V and 5 bases from J, with 13 bases between. Per germline, CDR1 LGHNA and CDR2 YSLEER. The CDR3 extends over 16 amino acids. The CDR3 DNA follows: TGCGCCAGCAGCCAAGATGGAAGGCCCAGGAATGAAAAACTGTTTTTT. Translated: CASSQDGRPRNEKLFF.

The V and J genes are TRBV6-2 or TRBV6-3 and TRBJ1-5; D is ambiguous. The germline CDR1 and CDR2 sequences are MNHEY and SVGEGT. V was cut by 2 bases and J by 4 bases, with 6 bases left in between. This CDR3 has 13 residues. The CDR3 coding sequence is TGTGCCAGCAGTTACCGGGAAAATCAGCCCCAGCATTTT. Protein sequence: CASSYRENQPQHF.

This chain joins TRBV6-5 and TRBJ2-7; 7 positions agree with TRBD1. V shed 2 bases and J 3 bases; nucleotides not matched to a gene: 10. This CDR3 comprises 16 residues. Germline CDR1 and CDR2: MNHEY and SVGAGI. CDR3 sequence reads: CASSYTLTGVGYEQYF. CDR3 in DNA: TGTGCCAGCAGTTACACCCTCACAGGGGTAGGCTACGAGCAGTACTTC.

This rearrangement joins TRBV19 to TRBJ2-1; 10 nucleotides match TRBD2. Unmatched junction bases numbered 4, after V lost 5 bases and J lost 6 bases. The length of the CDR3 is 14 residues. CDR1 LNHDA and CDR2 SQIVND come from the germline V gene (reference sequence). The CDR3 DNA reads TGTGCCAGTAGTCAAGCGGGAGGGCCCAATGAGCAGTTCTTC. Translated, it gives CASSQAGGPNEQFF. Based on the CDR3 plus reference TRBV19 and TRBJ2-1, the full variable domain is DGGITQSPKYLFRKEGQNVTLSCEQNLNHDAMYWYRQDPGQGLRLIYYSQIVNDFQKGDIAEGYSVSREKKESFPLTVTSAQKNPTAFYLCASSQAGGPNEQFFGPGTRLTVL.

The rearrangement links TRBV4-2 to TRBJ2-1; D not certain. Germline CDR1 and CDR2: LGHNA and YNFKEQ. The CDR3 runs to 16 residues. The V gene lost 1 base and the J gene lost 6 bases, with 16 bases spanning the gap. The CDR3 reads CASSQGAHLVGNEQFF. In nucleotides, the CDR3 is TGTGCCAGCAGCCAAGGGGCCCATCTGGTGGGCAATGAGCAGTTCTTC.

A remark on this clone: A read error may be the cause here, since a much bigger clone is one base away. The chain carries TRBV7-8 and TRBJ2-7; tentatively, D is TRBD1 (6 bases). Trimming left V 5 bases short and J 3 bases short, with 8 bases between. Germline V gives CDR1 SGHVS, CDR2 FQNEAQ. The CDR3 is 12 residues long. CDR3 in amino acids: CASSLQGYEQYF. The DNA of the CDR3 is TGTGCCAGCAGCCTACAGGGCTACGAGCAGTACTTC.

CDR3 sequence: CASSPGTAYGYTF. Written as DNA, the CDR3 is TGTGCCAGCAGCCCCGGGACTGCCTATGGCTACACCTTC. This chain uses TRBV2 with TRBJ1-2; D is possibly TRBD1 (5 bases). Germline V gene sequence: CDR1 SNHLY, CDR2 FYNNEI. Trimming cost V 6 bases and J 4 bases, with 12 bases left between them. The length of the CDR3 is 13 residues.

This chain uses TRBV13 with TRBJ1-6; D possibly corresponds to TRBD1 (6 bases). Trimming removed 5 bases at V and 7 bases at J, with 15 bases between. CDR3 length: 15 amino acids. Germline values: CDR1 PRHDT, CDR2 FYEKMQ (reference sequence). CDR3: CASSLRRGANSPLHF. The CDR3, as DNA: TGTGCCAGCAGCCTACGACGGGGGGCCAATTCACCCCTCCACTTT.

This clone was counted between two and nine times. CDR3 nucleotide sequence: TGTGCCAGCAGCCCCGAGGGACAGGGGTGGAATGAGCAGTTCTTC. Translated: CASSPEGQGWNEQFF. The V and J genes are TRBV9 and TRBJ2-1; 10 nucleotides agree with TRBD1. With V trimmed by 4 bases and J by 7 bases, 8 bases remained unmatched. The CDR3 totals 15 residues. CDR1 and CDR2 (germline): SGDLS, YYNGEE.